This T cell receptor beta chain is drawn from a study of blood T cell repertoires in COVID-19. The CDR3 runs to 13 residues. With 5 bases clipped from V and 3 bases from J, the junction kept 4 bases outside the gene matches. The germline V gene encodes CDR1 MNHEY and CDR2 SMNVEV (reference sequence). Only in-frame clones appear in the TCRdb table, and some are missing; sequencing was by immunoSEQ multiplex PCR. The data contain 300,000 to 350,000 clones, roughly 90% of them singletons. The receptor was derived from a woman aged 25 to 39 who had recovered from COVID-19. The chain couples TRBV27 to TRBJ2-7; the match to TRBD1 covers 7 bases. Material: PBMCs or T cells enriched from blood (not recorded which). The CDR3 loop reads CASSTGEIYEQYF. As DNA, the CDR3 is TGTGCCAGCAGTACAGGGGAAATCTACGAGCAGTACTTC.